A single sample gave rise to the 11 T cell receptor beta chains below, sequenced in a study of identifying expanded T cells in peripheral blood (dated 2019 in TCRdb). Libraries came from the immunoSEQ multiplex PCR assay. TCRdb took this table from immuneACCESS and kept in-frame rearrangements with V and J called. Such tables lack part of the clones; where checked against another copy, unresolved V genes explain under half of the gap, and the rest is unexplained. This sample gives about 52,000 clones in total; 70% to 85% of them show up just once. The ten largest clones add up to 12% to 15% of the sample. Input material: blood. All receptors derive from a person aged 18 to 70 in good health.

The V and J genes are TRBV27 and TRBJ1-2; 7 nucleotides align to TRBD1. CDR1 MNHEY and CDR2 SMNVEV come from the germline V gene (reference sequence). This CDR3 comprises 15 residues. Trimming removed 0 bases from V and 0 bases from J; junction bases left unmatched: 1. CDR3 in amino acids: CASSLSTGTNYGYTF. The DNA for the CDR3 is TGTGCCAGCAGTTTATCGACAGGGACTAACTATGGCTACACCTTC.

As to this clone: The sample holds other DNA sequences that translate to the same CDR3. This chain joins TRBV6-1 and TRBJ1-1; D uncertain. Germline V gives CDR1 MNHNS, CDR2 SASEGT. This CDR3 is built from 14 residues. V was shortened by 4 bases and J by 3 bases, with 12 bases between the two germline ends. The CDR3, as DNA: TGTGCCAGCAGTGCCACCTTTGGCGACACTGAAGCTTTCTTT. Translation: CASSATFGDTEAFF.

V is TRBV7-9 and J is TRBJ1-2; D is undetermined. CDR3 length: 15 residues. Per the germline V gene, CDR1 is SEHNR and CDR2 is FQNEAQ (reference sequence). With 0 bases removed from V and 7 bases from J, the gap between germline ends came to 15 bases. CDR3: CASSLATSRTLGYTF. The CDR3 DNA sequence: TGTGCCAGCAGCTTAGCTACGTCCCGAACGCTTGGCTACACCTTC.

CDR3 DNA sequence: TGTGCCAGCAGCCCAGGACAGGGGCGGGTGCAGTTCTTC. This encodes CASSPGQGRVQFF. The chain employs TRBV9 and TRBJ2-1, with 9 bases matching TRBD1. The CDR3 is 13 residues long. CDR1 SGDLS and CDR2 YYNGEE come from the germline V gene. After removal of 4 bases from V and 12 bases from J, the junction contained 8 bases not matched to a gene.

The chain links TRBV14 to TRBJ1-1, with D maybe TRBD1 (6 bases). Germline V gene sequence: CDR1 SGHDN, CDR2 FVKESK. The CDR3 is 15 amino acids. The V end lost 5 bases, the J end lost 6 bases, and 19 bases lay between the germline ends. The CDR3 loop reads CASSATAGASAEAFF. The CDR3 DNA is TGTGCCAGCAGCGCCACCGCAGGGGCGAGCGCTGAAGCTTTCTTT.

The chain links TRBV27 to TRBJ2-3, with D unclear. Germline CDR1 is MNHEY and CDR2 is SMNVEV (reference sequence). The CDR3 runs to 14 residues. V lost 7 bases and J 2 bases, leaving 13 bases between the germline ends. CDR3 nucleotide sequence: TGTGCCAGCACCCAGCGCCTCCTCACAGATACGCAGTATTTT. It yields the protein CASTQRLLTDTQYF.

Here the CDR3 reads CASGREKTSPLHF. The CDR3 nucleotides read TGTGCCAGCGGCAGGGAAAAGACATCACCCCTCCACTTT. The rearrangement uses TRBV2 and TRBJ1-6, with TRBD1 as a possible D gene (5 bases). The length of the CDR3 is 13 residues. Trimming shortened V by 8 bases and J by 10 bases, and 15 bases separated the two germline ends. The germline V gene has CDR1 SNHLY and CDR2 FYNNEI.

This chain links TRBV18 with TRBJ2-2, with D perhaps TRBD1 (5 bases). The germline V and J ends were trimmed by 6 bases and 3 bases, with 14 bases remaining between them. Germline V gene lookup returns CDR1 KGHSH and CDR2 LQKENI. This CDR3 comprises 15 residues. The CDR3 sequence: CASSGRGSHTGELFF. In DNA form, the CDR3 reads TGTGCCAGCTCCGGAAGGGGCTCCCACACCGGGGAGCTGTTTTTT.

The chain recombines TRBV9 with TRBJ1-5; D might be TRBD1 (5 bases). The CDR3 spans 14 residues. Deletions cut 3 bases from V and 4 bases from J, with 11 bases between. In germline, CDR1 is SGDLS, CDR2 YYNGEE. The CDR3, as DNA: TGTGCCAGCAGCGCCGGGACTCTTAATCAGCCCCAGCATTTT. This sequence encodes CASSAGTLNQPQHF.

A single count supports this clone. This chain links TRBV19 with TRBJ1-6; 9 nucleotides agree with TRBD1. With V trimmed by 5 bases and J by 9 bases, 11 bases remained unmatched. The CDR3 covers 16 residues. Per germline, CDR1 LNHDA and CDR2 SQIVND (reference sequence). The CDR3 DNA reads as TGTGCCAGTAGTGGGACAGGGAAGTCACCTTTTTCACCCCTCCACTTT. Translated, it gives CASSGTGKSPFSPLHF.

This clone was found once. This rearrangement joins TRBV6-5 to TRBJ2-1; tentative D call: TRBD2 (6 bases). Germline CDR1 reads MNHEY; CDR2 reads SVGAGI. The CDR3 runs 16 residues. V dropped 0 bases and J dropped 0 bases, with 9 bases sitting between them. CDR3 in amino acids: CASSYSSGYSYNEQFF. DNA of the CDR3: TGTGCCAGCAGTTACTCTAGCGGCTACTCCTACAATGAGCAGTTCTTC.